The 20 T cell receptor beta chains below come from one sample, sequenced in a study of T-cell reconstitution after alpha-beta-depleted transplantation in children. The authors prepared the TCRbeta library with unique molecular identifiers. TCRdb analysed the PCR reads with MiXCR anew, one entry per CDR3 protein. The sample carries 150,000 to 200,000 distinct CDR3 sequences, less than 15% recorded once. The input for sequencing was PBMCs from the stem cell graft donor, taken from the stem cell graft. The receptors shown here come from a human donor who donated a stem cell graft to a child with acute lymphoblastic leukemia.

This clonotype was seen a single time. A much bigger clone sits one base away, suggesting this may be a read error. This rearrangement joins TRBV6-1 to TRBJ2-6, with 12 bases that match TRBD2. This CDR3 has 17 residues. In germline, CDR1 is MNHNS, CDR2 SASEGT. The CDR3 DNA reads as TGTGCCAGCAGTACGGGACTAGCGGGTACGGGGGCCAACGGCCTGACTTTC. Translated: CASSTGLAGTGANGLTF.

This chain joins TRBV24-1 and TRBJ2-1; 8 bases line up with TRBD1. V was clipped by 8 bases and J by 7 bases; unmatched bases: 12. The CDR3 is made up of 15 amino acids. CDR1 and CDR2 from the germline V gene are KGHDR and SFDVKD. The CDR3 loop reads CATTPKTGDSNEQFF. The CDR3, as DNA: TGTGCCACCACCCCGAAGACAGGGGATAGTAATGAGCAGTTCTTC.

The rearrangement uses TRBV7-2 and TRBJ2-6, with 7 bases that match TRBD2. With V trimmed by 6 bases and J by 2 bases, 4 bases remained unmatched. The CDR3 runs to 15 residues. The germline gives CDR1 SGHTA, CDR2 FQGNSA. The CDR3 nucleotides are TGTGCCAGCAGAACTACTAGCGCTGGGGCCAACGTCCTGACTTTC. This translates into CASRTTSAGANVLTF. Using reference TRBV7-2 and TRBJ2-6 for the parts outside the CDR3, the full variable domain is GAGVSQSPSNKVTEKGKDVELRCDPISGHTALYWYRQSLGQGLEFLIYFQGNSAPDKSGLPSDRFSAERTGGSVSTLTIQRTQQEDSAVYLCASRTTSAGANVLTFGAGSRLTVL.

J is TRBJ2-1 and V is TRBV2; D possibly corresponds to TRBD2 (7 bases). Germline V gene data show CDR1 as SNHLY and CDR2 as FYNNEI. Trimming stripped 7 bases from V and 9 bases from J, with 25 bases between. The CDR3 loop spans 16 amino acids. The CDR3 DNA is TGTGCCAGCAAGGAGGGAGGGATTAAAAGAGGGGGTGAGCAGTTCTTC. Amino acid sequence: CASKEGGIKRGGEQFF. Full variable domain (outside the CDR3, taken from reference TRBV2 and TRBJ2-1): EPEVTQTPSHQVTQMGQEVILRCVPISNHLYFYWYRQILGQKVEFLVSFYNNEISEKSEIFDDQFSVERPDGSNFTLKIRSTKLEDSAMYFCASKEGGIKRGGEQFFGPGTRLTVL.

The sample holds many counts of this clonotype. The chain recombines TRBV7-2 with TRBJ2-5; 7 bases align to TRBD1. J was trimmed by 3 bases and V by 2 bases; bases with no gene match: 3. The CDR3 has 14 residues. Germline V gene data show CDR1 as SGHTA and CDR2 as FQGNSA. CDR3 DNA: TGTGCCAGCAGCTTATGGACAGGAAAAGAGACCCAGTACTTC. It yields the protein CASSLWTGKETQYF.

The V call is TRBV20-1, the J call TRBJ2-7; possible D gene TRBD2, 6 bases. The CDR3 contains 14 residues. Germline V lookup: CDR1 DFQATT, CDR2 SNEGSKA (reference sequence). Trimming pared 2 bases from V and 1 base from J, leaving 12 bases between. This CDR3 reads CSARQRSGSYEQYF. The CDR3 DNA reads TGCAGTGCTAGACAGCGGAGCGGGTCCTACGAGCAGTACTTC.

With respect to this clonotype: It may be a read error: a sequence one base away is much more abundant. This chain joins TRBV5-1 and TRBJ2-1, with 12 bases lining up with TRBD2. V was clipped by 0 bases and J by 15 bases; unmatched bases: 7. CDR3 size: 14 residues. The germline V gene has CDR1 SGHRS and CDR2 YFSETQ. In nucleotides, the CDR3 is TGCGCCAGCAGCTTGGGGGTGACTAGCGGGAGTTTGTTCTTC. This translates into CASSLGVTSGSLFF.

This clonotype came up many times. This chain connects TRBV21-1 to TRBJ1-1. TRBV21-1 has pseudogene status. This CDR3 is 15 amino acids long. The CDR3 protein is CASSSRGGRNTEAFF. Written as DNA, the CDR3 is TGTGCCAGCAGCTCCCGCGGAGGTCGGAACACTGAAGCTTTCTTT.

This clonotype has just a few counts. The chain employs TRBV12-3 or TRBV12-4 and TRBJ2-3; 10 nucleotides line up with TRBD1. The CDR3 length is 15 residues. The V segment lost 3 bases and the J segment 5 bases; nucleotides outside the gene matches: 5. CDR3 nucleotides: TGTGCCAGCAGTTTGACAGGGGGCTCTGGAGATACGCAGTATTTT. It codes for CASSLTGGSGDTQYF.

The table lists this clonotype with many counts. This chain uses TRBV12-3 or TRBV12-4 with TRBJ2-2; the D gene is possibly TRBD2 (7 bases). V lost 3 bases to trimming and J lost 5 bases, with 13 bases between them. The length of the CDR3 is 15 residues. The CDR3 DNA reads TGTGCCAGCAGTTTGAGGGGGGGCCCTACCGGGGAGCTGTTTTTT. Encoded protein: CASSLRGGPTGELFF.

Many counts were recorded for this clonotype. The genes are TRBV5-1 and TRBJ2-2, with TRBD2 matching over 11 bases. V was clipped by 1 base and J by 1 base; unmatched bases: 9. CDR1 and CDR2 from the germline V gene are SGHRS and YFSETQ. The CDR3 runs 19 residues. The CDR3: CASSLSGLAATLNTGELFF. The DNA of the CDR3 is TGCGCCAGCAGCTTGTCGGGACTAGCGGCTACATTGAACACCGGGGAGCTGTTTTTT.

This clonotype came up many times. This CDR3 is CASSFFGGGSGNTIYF. DNA of the CDR3: TGTGCCAGCAGCTTTTTCGGTGGGGGAAGTGGAAACACCATATATTTT. The J gene is TRBJ1-3, the V gene TRBV7-2; D may be TRBD1 (5 bases). Germline assignment: CDR1 SGHTA and CDR2 FQGNSA. This CDR3 spans 16 amino acids. Trimming took 3 bases from V and 3 from J, leaving 15 bases between them.

This clonotype was found many times. This rearrangement joins TRBV10-3 to TRBJ2-7; D is ambiguous. V lost 2 bases and J 5 bases, leaving 7 bases between the germline ends. CDR1 and CDR2 from the germline V gene are ENHRY and SYGVKD. This CDR3 has 12 amino acids. The CDR3 DNA reads as TGTGCCATCAGTGAGACCCTTGACGAGCAGTACTTC. Amino acid sequence: CAISETLDEQYF.

In this sample, this clonotype turned up a few times. The gene calls are TRBV12-3 or TRBV12-4 and TRBJ2-1; 12 nucleotides agree with TRBD2. V trimming: 4 bases; J trimming: 7 bases; junction bases outside the gene matches: 5. This CDR3 is 15 amino acids long. DNA of the CDR3: TGTGCCAGCAGTTCGACTAGCGGGAGTCTTAATGAGCAGTTCTTC. It codes for CASSSTSGSLNEQFF.

The gene calls are TRBV7-9 and TRBJ1-2; unclear D gene. The CDR3 loop spans 12 amino acids. In germline, CDR1 is SEHNR, CDR2 FQNEAQ (reference sequence). V lost 5 bases and J 4 bases, leaving 8 bases between the germline ends. This chain's CDR3 is CASSPLTYGYTF. CDR3 DNA sequence: TGTGCCAGCAGCCCACTAACCTATGGCTACACCTTC.

This clonotype showed up many times. As DNA, the CDR3 is TGCAGCGCGGACCGGAACACCGGGGAGCTGTTTTTT. Translation: CSADRNTGELFF. V gene TRBV20-1 combines with J gene TRBJ2-2; D unresolved. CDR1 and CDR2 (germline): DFQATT, SNEGSKA (reference sequence). This CDR3 contains 12 residues.

This clonotype was recorded many times. V and J are TRBV6-1 and TRBJ2-7; 8 bases fit TRBD1. Germline lookup yields CDR1 MNHNS and CDR2 SASEGT. With 6 bases clipped from V and 1 base from J, the junction kept 5 bases outside the gene matches. The CDR3 loop spans 14 amino acids. The DNA for the CDR3 is TGTGCCAGCAGGCTGGACAGGGAGTCCTACGAGCAGTACTTC. Translation: CASRLDRESYEQYF.

As to this clonotype: This clone may be a read error of a much larger clone one base away. The chain carries TRBV5-1 and TRBJ2-6; a possible D gene is TRBD1 (5 bases). From germline, CDR1 is SGHRS and CDR2 YFSETQ. CDR3 length: 15 residues. CDR3 loop: CASSPLFSGANGLTF. The CDR3 DNA follows: TGCGCCAGCAGCCCCCTTTTTTCTGGGGCCAACGGCCTGACTTTC.

The table lists this clonotype with many counts. The rearrangement joins TRBV20-1 to TRBJ2-1; D call uncertain. The V end was cut by 6 bases, the J end by 10 bases, with 13 bases between. The germline gives CDR1 DFQATT, CDR2 SNEGSKA (reference sequence). There are 11 residues in the CDR3. The CDR3 loop is CSATLGWEQFF. The CDR3 nucleotides read TGCAGTGCAACTCTCGGTTGGGAGCAGTTCTTC.

This rearrangement joins TRBV2 to TRBJ1-2, with D unresolved. The V end was cut by 8 bases, the J end by 2 bases, with 9 bases between. This CDR3 is built from 12 residues. Germline V CDR1 and CDR2: SNHLY, FYNNEI. The CDR3 bases are TGTGCCAGCGAAAAAATCAACTATGGCTACACCTTC. Its protein is CASEKINYGYTF.